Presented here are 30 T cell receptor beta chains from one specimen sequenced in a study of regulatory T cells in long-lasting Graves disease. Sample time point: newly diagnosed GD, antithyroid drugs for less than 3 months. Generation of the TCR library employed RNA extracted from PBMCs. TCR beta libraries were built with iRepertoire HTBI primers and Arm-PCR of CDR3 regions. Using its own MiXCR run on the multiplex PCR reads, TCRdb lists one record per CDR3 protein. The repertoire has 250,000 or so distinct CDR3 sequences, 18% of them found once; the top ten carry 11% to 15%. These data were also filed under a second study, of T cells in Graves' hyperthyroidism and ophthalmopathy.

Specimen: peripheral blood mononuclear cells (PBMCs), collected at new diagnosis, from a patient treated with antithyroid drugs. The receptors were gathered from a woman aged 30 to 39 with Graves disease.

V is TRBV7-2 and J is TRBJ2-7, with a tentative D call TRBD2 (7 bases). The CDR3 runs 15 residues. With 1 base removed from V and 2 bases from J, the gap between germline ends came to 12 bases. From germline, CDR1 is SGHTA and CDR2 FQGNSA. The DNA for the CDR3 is TGTGCCAGCAGCTTAGTAGGGGGGGATCCCTACGAGCAGTACTTC. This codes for CASSLVGGDPYEQYF.

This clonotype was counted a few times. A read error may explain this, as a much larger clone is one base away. CDR3 residues: CASQNLTPQPQHF. For the CDR3, the DNA is TGTGCCAGCCAGAATCTTACACCTCAGCCCCAGCATTTT. This sequence joins TRBV6-1 and TRBJ1-5, with unresolved D. This CDR3 spans 13 amino acids. Trimming stripped 8 bases from V and 6 bases from J, with 14 bases between. CDR1 and CDR2 from the germline V gene are MNHNS and SASEGT.

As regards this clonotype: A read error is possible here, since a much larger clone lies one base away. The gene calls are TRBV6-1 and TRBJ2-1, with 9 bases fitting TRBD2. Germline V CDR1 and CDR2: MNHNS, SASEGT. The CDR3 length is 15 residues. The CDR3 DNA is TGTGCCAGCAATGAATGGACTAGCGATATAGATGAGCAGTTCTTC. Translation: CASNEWTSDIDEQFF.

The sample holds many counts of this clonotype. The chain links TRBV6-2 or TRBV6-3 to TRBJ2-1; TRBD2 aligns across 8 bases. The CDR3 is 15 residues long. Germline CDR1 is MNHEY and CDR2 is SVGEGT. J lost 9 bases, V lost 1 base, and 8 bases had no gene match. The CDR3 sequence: CASSYLGTRRVEQFF. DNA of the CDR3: TGTGCCAGCAGTTACTTAGGGACTAGGAGAGTTGAGCAGTTCTTC.

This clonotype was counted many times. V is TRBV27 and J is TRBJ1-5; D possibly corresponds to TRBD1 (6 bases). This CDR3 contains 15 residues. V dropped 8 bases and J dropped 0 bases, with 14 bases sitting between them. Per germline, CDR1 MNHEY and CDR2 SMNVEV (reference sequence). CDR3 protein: CASGQNLVSNQPQHF. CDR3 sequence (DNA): TGTGCCAGCGGACAGAACCTTGTTAGCAATCAGCCCCAGCATTTT.

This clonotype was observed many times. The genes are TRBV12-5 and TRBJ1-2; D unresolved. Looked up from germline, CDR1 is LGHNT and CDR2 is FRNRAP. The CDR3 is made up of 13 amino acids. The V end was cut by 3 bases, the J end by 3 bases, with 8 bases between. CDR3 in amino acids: CASGLQTDYGYTF. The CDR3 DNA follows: TGTGCTAGTGGTTTACAGACCGACTATGGCTACACCTTC.

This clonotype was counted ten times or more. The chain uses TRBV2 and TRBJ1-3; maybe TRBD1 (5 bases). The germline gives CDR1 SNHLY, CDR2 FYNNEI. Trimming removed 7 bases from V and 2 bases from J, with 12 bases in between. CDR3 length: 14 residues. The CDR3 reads CASKGATAGNTIYF. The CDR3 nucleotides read TGTGCCAGCAAGGGTGCGACAGCTGGAAACACCATATATTTT. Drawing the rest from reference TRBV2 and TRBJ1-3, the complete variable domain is EPEVTQTPSHQVTQMGQEVILRCVPISNHLYFYWYRQILGQKVEFLVSFYNNEISEKSEIFDDQFSVERPDGSNFTLKIRSTKLEDSAMYFCASKGATAGNTIYFGEGSWLTVV.

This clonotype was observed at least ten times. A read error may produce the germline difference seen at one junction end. In nucleotides, the CDR3 is TGTGCCAGCAGCTTGGGGCAGAGTGATTCACCCCTCCACTTT. Translated, it gives CASSLGQSDSPLHF. The chain uses TRBV5-1 and TRBJ1-6; tentatively, D is TRBD1 (5 bases). The germline gives CDR1 SGHRS, CDR2 YFSETQ. This CDR3 has 14 amino acids. The full variable domain, its missing parts supplied by reference TRBV5-1 and TRBJ1-6, is KAGVTQTPRYLIKTRGQQVTLSCSPISGHRSVSWYQQTPGQGLQFLFEYFSETQRNKGNFPGRFSGRQFSNSRSEMNVSTLELGDSALYLCASSLGQSDSPLHFGNGTRLTVT.

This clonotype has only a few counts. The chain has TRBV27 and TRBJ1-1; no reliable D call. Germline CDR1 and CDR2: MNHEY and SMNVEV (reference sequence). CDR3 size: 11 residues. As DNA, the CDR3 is TGTGTGGTTGGGAGGGAAGCTGAAGCTTTCTTT. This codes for CVVGREAEAFF.

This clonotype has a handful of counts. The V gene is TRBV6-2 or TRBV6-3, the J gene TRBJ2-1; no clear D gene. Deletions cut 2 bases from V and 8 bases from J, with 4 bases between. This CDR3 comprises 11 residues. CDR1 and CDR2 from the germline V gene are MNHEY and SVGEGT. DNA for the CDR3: TGTGCCAGCAGTTACCTTTATGAGCAGTTCTTC. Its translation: CASSYLYEQFF.

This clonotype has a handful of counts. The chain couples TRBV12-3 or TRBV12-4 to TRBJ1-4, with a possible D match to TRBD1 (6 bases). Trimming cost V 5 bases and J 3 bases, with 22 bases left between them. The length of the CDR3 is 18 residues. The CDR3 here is CASSIPHPTGTPNEKLFF. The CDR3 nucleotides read TGTGCCAGCAGTATACCACACCCGACCGGGACACCTAATGAAAAACTGTTTTTT.

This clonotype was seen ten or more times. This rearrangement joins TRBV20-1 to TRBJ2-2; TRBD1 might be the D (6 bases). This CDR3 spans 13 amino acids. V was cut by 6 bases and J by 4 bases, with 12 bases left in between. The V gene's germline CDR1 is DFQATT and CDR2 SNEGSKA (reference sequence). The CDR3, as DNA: TGCAGTGCGCCAGGGGTGGGCACCGGGGAGCTGTTTTTT. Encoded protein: CSAPGVGTGELFF.

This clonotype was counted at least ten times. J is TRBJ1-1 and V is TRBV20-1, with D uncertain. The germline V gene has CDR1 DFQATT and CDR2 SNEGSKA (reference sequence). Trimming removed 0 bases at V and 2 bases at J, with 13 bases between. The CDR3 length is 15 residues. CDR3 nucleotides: TGCAGTGCTAGAGATAACAAGGGTATCAACACTGAAGCTTTCTTT. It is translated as CSARDNKGINTEAFF.

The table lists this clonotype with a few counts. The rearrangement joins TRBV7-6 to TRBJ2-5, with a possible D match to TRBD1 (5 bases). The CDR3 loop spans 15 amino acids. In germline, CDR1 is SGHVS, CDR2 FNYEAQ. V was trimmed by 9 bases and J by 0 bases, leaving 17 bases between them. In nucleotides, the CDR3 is TGTGCCAGTAGGCGACAGAATAGCTACCAAGAGACCCAGTACTTC. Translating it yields CASRRQNSYQETQYF.

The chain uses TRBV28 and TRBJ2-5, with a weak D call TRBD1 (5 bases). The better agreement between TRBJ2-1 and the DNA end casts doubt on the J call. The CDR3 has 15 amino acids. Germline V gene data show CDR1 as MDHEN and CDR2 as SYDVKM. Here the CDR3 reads CASTIYGQAGNEQFF. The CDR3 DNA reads TGTGCCAGCACCATCTATGGACAAGCTGGCAATGAGCAGTTCTTC.

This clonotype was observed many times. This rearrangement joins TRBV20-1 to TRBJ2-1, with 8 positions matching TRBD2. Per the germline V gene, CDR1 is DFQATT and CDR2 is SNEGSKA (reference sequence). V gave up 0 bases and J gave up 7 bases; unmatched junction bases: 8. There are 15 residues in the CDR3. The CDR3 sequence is CSARDPGGAGNEQFF. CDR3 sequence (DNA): TGCAGTGCTAGAGATCCCGGGGGGGCCGGTAATGAGCAGTTCTTC.

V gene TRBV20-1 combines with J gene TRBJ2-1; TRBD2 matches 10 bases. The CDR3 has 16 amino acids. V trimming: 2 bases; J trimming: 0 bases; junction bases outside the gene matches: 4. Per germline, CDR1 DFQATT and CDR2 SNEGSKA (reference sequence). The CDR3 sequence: CSARTPSGGSYNEQFF. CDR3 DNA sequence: TGCAGTGCTAGAACACCTAGCGGGGGCTCCTACAATGAGCAGTTCTTC.

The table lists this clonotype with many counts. Written as DNA, the CDR3 is TGTGCCAGCAGTTCAGGGACAGGGGCTGGCAATCAGCCCCAGCATTTT. The encoded protein is CASSSGTGAGNQPQHF. This chain links TRBV6-5 with TRBJ1-5, with 10 nucleotides matching TRBD1. CDR1 MNHEY and CDR2 SVGAGI come from the germline V gene. V was clipped by 4 bases and J by 2 bases; unmatched bases: 5. The CDR3 has 16 amino acids.

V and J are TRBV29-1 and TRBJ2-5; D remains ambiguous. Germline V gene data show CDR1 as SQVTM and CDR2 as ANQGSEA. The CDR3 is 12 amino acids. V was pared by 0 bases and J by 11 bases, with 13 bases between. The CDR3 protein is CSVEDGLDEQYF. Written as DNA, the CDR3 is TGCAGCGTTGAAGATGGGCTAGATGAGCAGTACTTC.

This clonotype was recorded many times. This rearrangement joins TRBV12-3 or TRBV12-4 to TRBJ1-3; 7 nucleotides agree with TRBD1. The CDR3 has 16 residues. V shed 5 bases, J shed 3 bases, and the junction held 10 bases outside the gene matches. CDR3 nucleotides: TGTGCCAGCAGTCCCACATTCGGGACAGTTGGAAACACCATATATTTT. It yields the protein CASSPTFGTVGNTIYF.

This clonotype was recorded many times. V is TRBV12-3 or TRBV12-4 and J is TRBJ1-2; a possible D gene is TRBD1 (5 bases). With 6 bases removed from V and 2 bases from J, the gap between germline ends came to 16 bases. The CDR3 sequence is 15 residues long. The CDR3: CASRGTAVSNYGYTF. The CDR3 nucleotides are TGTGCCAGCAGGGGGACGGCAGTCAGCAACTATGGCTACACCTTC.

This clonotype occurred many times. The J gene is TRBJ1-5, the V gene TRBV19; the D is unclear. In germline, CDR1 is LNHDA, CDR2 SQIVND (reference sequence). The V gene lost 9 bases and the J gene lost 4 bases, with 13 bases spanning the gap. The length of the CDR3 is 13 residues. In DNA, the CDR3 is TGTGCCAGCCAGCTCGGGCGGAATCAGCCCCAGCATTTT. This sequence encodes CASQLGRNQPQHF.

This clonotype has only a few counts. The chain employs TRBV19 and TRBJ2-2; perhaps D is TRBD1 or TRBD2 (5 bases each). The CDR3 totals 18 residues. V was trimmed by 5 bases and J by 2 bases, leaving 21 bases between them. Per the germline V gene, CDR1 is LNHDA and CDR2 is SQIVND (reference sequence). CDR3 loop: CASSLPWGTLFNTGELFF. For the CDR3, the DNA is TGTGCCAGTAGTCTCCCCTGGGGGACGCTATTCAACACCGGGGAGCTGTTTTTT.

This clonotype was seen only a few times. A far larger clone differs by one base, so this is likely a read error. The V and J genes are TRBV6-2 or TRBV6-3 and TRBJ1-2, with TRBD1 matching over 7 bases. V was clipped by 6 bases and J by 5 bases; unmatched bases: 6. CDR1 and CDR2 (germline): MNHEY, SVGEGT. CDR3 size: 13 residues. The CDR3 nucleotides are TGTGCCAGCAGCCCTACAGGGGAATATGGCTACACCTTC. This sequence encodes CASSPTGEYGYTF.

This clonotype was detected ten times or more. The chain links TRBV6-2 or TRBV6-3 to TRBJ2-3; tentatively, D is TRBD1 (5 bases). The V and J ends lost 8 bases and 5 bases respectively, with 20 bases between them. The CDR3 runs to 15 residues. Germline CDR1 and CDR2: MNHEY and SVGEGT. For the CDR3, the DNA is TGTGCCAGCCAGGGCAGGACGGCTTGGGGAGATACGCAGTATTTT. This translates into CASQGRTAWGDTQYF.

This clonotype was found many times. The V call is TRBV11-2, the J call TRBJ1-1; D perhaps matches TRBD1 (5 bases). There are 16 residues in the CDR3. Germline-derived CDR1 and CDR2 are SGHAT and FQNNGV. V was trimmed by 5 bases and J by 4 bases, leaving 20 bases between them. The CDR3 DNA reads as TGTGCCAGCAGCCCCCGGGGGGGGGGGGGGAGCACTGAAGCTTTCTTT. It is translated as CASSPRGGGGSTEAFF.

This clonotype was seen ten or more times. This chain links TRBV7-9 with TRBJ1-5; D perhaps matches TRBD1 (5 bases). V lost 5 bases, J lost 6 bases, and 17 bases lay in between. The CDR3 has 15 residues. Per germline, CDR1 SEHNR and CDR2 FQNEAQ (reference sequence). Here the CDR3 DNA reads TGTGCCAGCAGCGCCACTGGGACGGCAACTCAGCCCCAGCATTTT. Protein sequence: CASSATGTATQPQHF.

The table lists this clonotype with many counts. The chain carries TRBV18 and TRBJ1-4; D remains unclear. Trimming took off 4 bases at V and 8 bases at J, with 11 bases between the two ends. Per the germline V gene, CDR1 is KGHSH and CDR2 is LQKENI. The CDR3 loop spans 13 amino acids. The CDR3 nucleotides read TGTGCCAGCTCACTAAAGGAAGGAGAAAAACTGTTTTTT. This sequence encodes CASSLKEGEKLFF.

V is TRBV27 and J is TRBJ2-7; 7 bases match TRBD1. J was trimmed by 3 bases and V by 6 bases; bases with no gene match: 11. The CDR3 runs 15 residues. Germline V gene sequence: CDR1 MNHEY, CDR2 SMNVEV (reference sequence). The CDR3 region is CASSQSRDRYYEQYF. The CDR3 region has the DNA TGTGCCAGCAGCCAATCCCGGGACAGATACTACGAGCAGTACTTC.

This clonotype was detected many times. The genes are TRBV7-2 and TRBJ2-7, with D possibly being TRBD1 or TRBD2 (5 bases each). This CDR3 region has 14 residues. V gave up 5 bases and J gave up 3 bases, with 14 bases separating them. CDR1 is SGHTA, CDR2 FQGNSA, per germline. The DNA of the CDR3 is TGTGCCAGCAGCCTCCGGGACGGTGGCTACGAGCAGTACTTC. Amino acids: CASSLRDGGYEQYF.